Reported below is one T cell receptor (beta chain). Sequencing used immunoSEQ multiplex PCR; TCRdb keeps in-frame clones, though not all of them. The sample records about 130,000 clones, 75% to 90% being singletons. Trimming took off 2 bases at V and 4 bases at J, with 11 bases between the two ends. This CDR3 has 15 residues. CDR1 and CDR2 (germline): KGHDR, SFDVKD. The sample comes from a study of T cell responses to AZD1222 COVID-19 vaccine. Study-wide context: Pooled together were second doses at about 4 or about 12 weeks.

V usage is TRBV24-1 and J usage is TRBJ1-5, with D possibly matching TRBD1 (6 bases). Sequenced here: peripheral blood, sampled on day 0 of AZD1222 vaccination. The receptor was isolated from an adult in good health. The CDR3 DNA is TGTGCCACCAGTGATTCGACAGGCGTTAATCAGCCCCAGCATTTT. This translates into CATSDSTGVNQPQHF.